The 26 T cell receptor beta chains below come from one sample, sequenced in a study of vaccination and CD4 T cells after COVID-19. The Oncomine TCR Beta short-read assay was what sequenced the DNA obtained from cultured CD4+ T cells. TCRdb ran MiXCR on the PCR reads and lists one entry per CDR3 protein. Among about 15,000 distinct CDR3 sequences listed, about 30% were seen once. The treatment was: approximately nine-day PBMC culture with coronavirus spike peptide pools or control peptides (ViraFEST assay). What these receptors recognize is not known. Material: cultured CD4+ T cells from blood. The receptors were gathered from a human donor with COVID-19.

Concerning this clonotype itself: Compared with germline, one end of the junction differs, possibly owing to a read error. The V call is TRBV29-1, the J call TRBJ1-1; TRBD1 matches at 7 bases. This CDR3 is built from 15 residues. The germline V gene encodes CDR1 SQVTM and CDR2 ANQGSEA. CDR3 DNA: TGCAGCGTTTTACAGGGGTCGAACATGAACACTGAAGCTCTCTTT. Its protein is CSVLQGSNMNTEALF.

The J gene is TRBJ1-6, the V gene TRBV5-4; D unresolved. V lost 0 bases and J 10 bases, leaving 14 bases between the germline ends. Germline CDR1 and CDR2: SGHNT and YYREEE (reference sequence). The CDR3 spans 15 residues. CDR3: CASSLEEGISSPLHF. The CDR3 DNA reads TGTGCCAGCAGCTTGGAGGAGGGTATATCGTCACCCCTCCACTTT.

This clonotype came up a few times. V usage is TRBV11-2 and J usage is TRBJ1-1; tentatively, D is TRBD1 (5 bases). The CDR3 totals 15 residues. The V end lost 5 bases, the J end lost 0 bases, and 13 bases lay between the germline ends. Germline values: CDR1 SGHAT, CDR2 FQNNGV. CDR3 coding DNA: TGTGCCAGCAGCGCCCGACAGACACTGAACACTGAAGCTTTCTTT. Translated, it gives CASSARQTLNTEAFF.

The chain uses TRBV7-9 and TRBJ2-2; the D gene is possibly TRBD2 (6 bases). V was cut by 4 bases and J by 5 bases, with 17 bases left in between. Germline CDR1 SEHNR, CDR2 FQNEAQ (reference sequence). The CDR3 sequence is 16 residues long. The CDR3 protein is CASSSGRQGGTGELFF. In nucleotides, the CDR3 is TGTGCCAGCAGCTCAGGCCGGCAGGGAGGAACCGGGGAGCTGTTTTTT.

This clonotype ranks as medium-sized. The genes are TRBV7-8 and TRBJ1-2; D unclear. The V end lost 5 bases, the J end lost 2 bases, and 12 bases lay between the germline ends. Per the germline V gene, CDR1 is SGHVS and CDR2 is FQNEAQ. The CDR3 sequence is 14 residues long. This chain's CDR3 is CASSLREENYGYTF. DNA for the CDR3: TGTGCCAGCAGCCTCCGGGAGGAGAACTATGGCTACACCTTC.

V gene TRBV6-1 combines with J gene TRBJ2-4, with 7 bases matching TRBD1. The CDR3 has 13 amino acids. V shed 7 bases and J 5 bases; nucleotides not matched to a gene: 5. Germline V gene sequence: CDR1 MNHNS, CDR2 SASEGT. In DNA, the CDR3 is TGTGCCAGCACCCCCGGGACAGAAAACATTCAGTACTTC. This gives the protein CASTPGTENIQYF.

This clonotype came up a few times. This sequence joins TRBV27 and TRBJ1-6, with 9 positions matching TRBD1. The CDR3 extends over 15 amino acids. Germline trimming cut 5 bases from V and 9 bases from J; bases unmatched to any gene: 8. The germline V gene encodes CDR1 MNHEY and CDR2 SMNVEV (reference sequence). The CDR3: CASSTPDRGFSPLHF. The CDR3 DNA sequence: TGTGCCAGCAGTACTCCGGACAGGGGATTTTCACCCCTCCACTTT.

The chain links TRBV29-1 to TRBJ1-1; 7 bases line up with TRBD1. The V and J ends lost 6 bases and 1 base, in that order; junction bases with no gene match: 5. This CDR3 spans 13 amino acids. Germline values: CDR1 SQVTM, CDR2 ANQGSEA. CDR3 DNA: TGCAGCGTCCTCAGGGGGAAGAACACTGAAGCTTTCTTT. Protein sequence: CSVLRGKNTEAFF. Complete variable domain (other parts from reference TRBV29-1 and TRBJ1-1): SAVISQKPSRDICQRGTSLTIQCQVDSQVTMMFWYRQQPGQSLTLIATANQGSEATYESGFVIDKFPISRPNLTFSTLTVSNMSPEDSSIYLCSVLRGKNTEAFFGQGTRLTVV.

The rearrangement uses TRBV7-9 and TRBJ2-1, with D perhaps matching TRBD1 (6 bases). The CDR3 is 15 amino acids. The germline gives CDR1 SEHNR, CDR2 FQNEAQ (reference sequence). V lost 4 bases, J lost 6 bases, and 16 bases lay in between. Here the CDR3 reads CASSSLAGQFNEQFF. The CDR3 coding sequence is TGTGCCAGCAGCTCCCTGGCCGGACAGTTCAATGAGCAGTTCTTC.

This clonotype was observed a few times. CDR3 region: CASSIYGANQPQHF. CDR3 in DNA: TGTGCCAGTAGTATATACGGGGCCAATCAGCCCCAGCATTTT. The gene calls are TRBV19 and TRBJ1-5; D possibly corresponds to TRBD1 (5 bases). Germline V CDR1 and CDR2: LNHDA, SQIVND (reference sequence). The CDR3 covers 14 residues. Between the trimmed V and J ends, which lost 2 bases and 3 bases, there was a span of 8 bases.

A remark on this clonotype: No DNA is shown, since the ends of the CDR3 on it are uncertain; the CDR3 is the one TCRdb lists. The J gene is TRBJ1-2, the V gene TRBV7-5. TRBV7-5 is classified as a pseudogene. Counting both end residues, the CDR3 totals 18 amino acids. The CDR3 loop reads CISVPEAESRTVDYGYTF.

This clonotype has just a few counts. V and J are TRBV6-1 and TRBJ2-3, with 8 bases identical to TRBD2. V shed 6 bases and J 1 base; nucleotides not matched to a gene: 3. This CDR3 region has 14 residues. Germline CDR1 MNHNS, CDR2 SASEGT. CDR3 in DNA: TGTGCCAGCAGAACTAGCGGCCGCACAGATACGCAGTATTTT. This codes for CASRTSGRTDTQYF.

This clonotype was counted between two and nine times. The V call is TRBV12-3 or TRBV12-4, the J call TRBJ2-3; D not certain. Between the trimmed V and J ends, which lost 7 bases and 1 base, there was a span of 15 bases. CDR3 length equals 15 residues. In nucleotides, the CDR3 is TGTGCCAGCACCCTTGGCCTAGATGGCACAGATACGCAGTATTTT. It specifies CASTLGLDGTDTQYF.

The rearrangement uses TRBV30 and TRBJ2-7; TRBD2 matches 10 bases. Germline V gene sequence: CDR1 GTSNPN, CDR2 SVGIG (reference sequence). The CDR3 is 17 residues long. The J segment lost 9 bases and the V segment lost 0 bases, leaving 17 bases of the junction unmatched. The CDR3, as DNA: TGTGCCTGGAGTGTATTCGGTGTAGGACTAGCGGCGGCCGGGCAGTACTTC. Its protein is CAWSVFGVGLAAAGQYF.

The table lists this clonotype with a few counts. J is TRBJ1-6 and V is TRBV2; the D is unclear. This CDR3 contains 12 residues. V dropped 9 bases and J dropped 7 bases, with 10 bases sitting between them. CDR1 SNHLY and CDR2 FYNNEI come from the germline V gene. The DNA for the CDR3 is TGTGCCAGTCGCAGTCTCAATTCACCCCTCCACTTT. This encodes CASRSLNSPLHF.

The V gene is TRBV5-5, the J gene TRBJ1-5; D uncertain. CDR1 and CDR2 from the germline V gene are SGHKS and YYEKEE (reference sequence). The CDR3 runs to 13 residues. V lost 0 bases and J 3 bases, leaving 4 bases between the germline ends. In DNA, the CDR3 is TGTGCCAGCAGCTTGGACATCAATCAGCCCCAGCATTTT. Translating gives CASSLDINQPQHF.

This clonotype was counted only a few times. The chain combines TRBV20-1 with TRBJ1-2; weak D call: TRBD1 (5 bases). The CDR3 loop spans 11 amino acids. V was clipped by 1 base and J by 7 bases, with 7 bases between them. Germline CDR1 DFQATT, CDR2 SNEGSKA (reference sequence). The CDR3 here is CSARVGVGYTF. CDR3 sequence (DNA): TGCAGTGCTAGAGTGGGGGTTGGCTACACCTTC.

This rearrangement joins TRBV6-2 or TRBV6-3 to TRBJ1-5; no definite D call. With 10 bases removed from V and 5 bases from J, the gap between germline ends came to 15 bases. Germline V gene sequence: CDR1 MNHEY, CDR2 SVGEGT. CDR3 size: 13 residues. This CDR3 reads CATTRHIDQPQHF. Here the CDR3 DNA reads TGTGCCACCACAAGACATATCGATCAGCCCCAGCATTTT.

The chain employs TRBV6-4 and TRBJ2-1, with D tentatively TRBD2 (6 bases). This CDR3 region has 15 residues. V was shortened by 3 bases and J by 0 bases, with 9 bases between the two germline ends. Germline CDR1 is MRHNA and CDR2 is SNTAGT. CDR3 region: CASSETGGSYNEQFF. The CDR3 DNA sequence: TGTGCCAGCAGTGAAACCGGGGGCTCCTACAATGAGCAGTTCTTC.

This clonotype was seen only once. The chain uses TRBV12-5 and TRBJ2-1; no clear D gene. The germline V gene encodes CDR1 LGHNT and CDR2 FRNRAP. There are 15 residues in the CDR3. V was cut by 5 bases and J by 6 bases, with 17 bases left in between. The CDR3 spells CASGPGERKGNEQFF. DNA of the CDR3: TGTGCTAGTGGTCCAGGCGAGAGGAAGGGCAATGAGCAGTTCTTC.

This clonotype was detected a few times. This chain uses TRBV7-2 with TRBJ2-5; 7 positions match TRBD2. With V trimmed by 8 bases and J by 5 bases, 11 bases remained unmatched. The germline V gene has CDR1 SGHTA and CDR2 FQGNSA. The CDR3 has 14 residues. Written as DNA, the CDR3 is TGTGCCAGCGGCCCAGGGAGGGTCAGTGAGACCCAGTACTTC. Translated, it gives CASGPGRVSETQYF.

This clonotype turned up a few times. The CDR3 DNA sequence: TGTGCCAGCAGCTCAAGGACAGGGAGCCAAGAGACCCAGTACTTC. This translates into CASSSRTGSQETQYF. The rearrangement uses TRBV7-2 and TRBJ2-5, with TRBD1 identical over 8 bases. The CDR3 sequence is 15 residues long. In germline, CDR1 is SGHTA, CDR2 FQGNSA. Trimming took 4 bases from V and 1 from J; bases not matched to a gene: 5.

This clonotype was seen a single time. The chain recombines TRBV5-5 with TRBJ1-1; D is uncertain. CDR3 length: 15 amino acids. V dropped 5 bases and J dropped 4 bases, with 18 bases sitting between them. CDR1 and CDR2 (germline): SGHKS, YYEKEE (reference sequence). DNA for the CDR3: TGTGCCAGCAGTCCTGTAAGGCTAGTCAGCACTGAAGCTTTCTTT. Protein sequence: CASSPVRLVSTEAFF.

This rearrangement joins TRBV5-6 to TRBJ1-1; TRBD1 matches 12 bases. Germline-derived CDR1 and CDR2 are SGHDT and YYEEEE. This CDR3 is 16 amino acids long. Losses at the gene ends were 5 bases for V and 1 base for J; bases not matched to a gene: 6. This CDR3 reads CASRLGQGARNTEAFF. The CDR3 DNA is TGTGCCAGCAGGCTGGGACAGGGGGCGAGGAACACTGAAGCTTTCTTT.

The chain couples TRBV28 to TRBJ1-4; D call uncertain. CDR1 and CDR2 from the germline V gene are MDHEN and SYDVKM. The V end lost 6 bases, the J end lost 4 bases, and 12 bases lay between the germline ends. This CDR3 comprises 14 residues. CDR3 amino acids: CASSSLDRNEKLFF. Written as DNA, the CDR3 is TGTGCCAGCAGCTCACTAGACCGTAATGAAAAACTGTTTTTT.

This clonotype occurred a few times. CDR3 bases: TGTGCCAGCAGCTTTAGTAGCCAGAATTCACCCCTCCACTTT. Translated: CASSFSSQNSPLHF. The rearrangement uses TRBV7-2 and TRBJ1-6; no clear D gene. Trimming took 3 bases from V and 7 from J, leaving 10 bases between them. The CDR3 has 14 residues. CDR1 and CDR2 from the germline V gene are SGHTA and FQGNSA.